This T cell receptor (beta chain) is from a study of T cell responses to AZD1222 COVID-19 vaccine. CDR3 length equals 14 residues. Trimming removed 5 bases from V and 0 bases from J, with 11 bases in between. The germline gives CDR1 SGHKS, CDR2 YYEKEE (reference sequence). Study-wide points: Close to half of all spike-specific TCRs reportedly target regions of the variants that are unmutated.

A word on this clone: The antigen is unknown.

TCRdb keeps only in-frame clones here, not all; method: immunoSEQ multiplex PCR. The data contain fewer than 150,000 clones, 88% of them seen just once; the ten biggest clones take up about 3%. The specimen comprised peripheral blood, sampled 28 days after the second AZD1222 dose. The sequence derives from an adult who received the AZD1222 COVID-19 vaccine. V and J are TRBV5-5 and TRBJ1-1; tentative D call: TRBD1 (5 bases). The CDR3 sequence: CASSWGGMNTEAFF. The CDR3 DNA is TGTGCCAGCAGTTGGGGGGGTATGAACACTGAAGCTTTCTTT.